This T cell receptor (beta chain) is from a study of T-cell reconstitution after alpha-beta-depleted transplantation in children. Overall study findings and caveats: Reportedly, only several hundred clones from non-depleted graft cells drove alpha-beta T-cell counts at about two months. Fresh T-cell production supplied most of the T-cell counts and diversity seen one year after transplant. Some patients' high day-60 TCRbeta diversity was traced to surviving recipient T cells and thymic progenitors.

This clonotype was observed at least ten times. The antigen is undetermined. This CDR3 region has 14 residues. Germline values: CDR1 DFQATT, CDR2 SNEGSKA (reference sequence). Trimming took off 3 bases at V and 4 bases at J, with 14 bases between the two ends. Researchers prepared the TCRbeta library using unique molecular identifiers, the study reports. TCRdb re-analysed the PCR reads in MiXCR, keeping a single row per CDR3 protein. This table holds fewer than 350,000 distinct CDR3 sequences, around a tenth found once. This clonotype was sampled from a male patient aged 2-15 years who had a stem cell transplant for chronic granulomatous disease, so the T cells may come from the graft donor. The rearrangement uses TRBV20-1 and TRBJ2-3; the D is unclear. Here the sequenced sample was peripheral blood, taken 180 days after TCRalphabeta/CD19-depleted stem cell transplant. The CDR3 nucleotides are TGCAGTGCTAGCCCCCGGGCCCTGGCAGATACGCAGTATTTT. This encodes CSASPRALADTQYF.